Listed below are T cell receptor beta chains from one sample, sequenced in a study of blood T cell repertoires in COVID-19. Profiled with immunoSEQ multiplex PCR; TCRdb holds only in-frame clones, not every one. The sample shows 100,000 or so clones, approximately 81% of them seen only once. Input material: peripheral blood. Receptor source: an elderly man with acute or convalescent COVID-19. The CDR3 runs from the conserved cysteine through the conserved F or W. D genes are given only for firm matches. For some rows the clone size is stated as once, few or many, or as a class when expanded; others skip it.

size: -
J: TRBJ2-1
D: -
V: TRBV6-6
CDR3: CASSSLPYNEQFF
DNA: TGTGCCAGCAGTTCCCTCCCCTACAATGAGCAGTTCTTC

size: -
J: TRBJ2-3
D: -
V: TRBV15
CDR3: CATSRVEGTDTQYF
DNA: TGTGCCACCAGCAGAGTAGAGGGCACAGATACGCAGTATTTT

size: -
J: TRBJ1-4
D: -
V: TRBV29-1
CDR3: CSVENSATNEKLFF
DNA: TGCAGCGTTGAAAACAGTGCAACTAATGAAAAACTGTTTTTT

size: -
J: TRBJ2-1
D: -
V: TRBV28
CDR3: CASSLPGPYNEQFF
DNA: TGTGCCAGCAGTCTTCCAGGCCCCTACAATGAGCAGTTCTTC

size: -
J: TRBJ1-1
D: -
V: TRBV5-1
CDR3: CASSLRAGGEAEAFF
DNA: TGCGCCAGCAGCCTCAGGGCAGGAGGGGAGGCTGAAGCTTTCTTT

size: -
J: TRBJ1-1
D: TRBD1
V: TRBV3-1/TRBV3-2
CDR3: CASRTRDRVGRDTEAFF
DNA: TGTGCCAGCAGGACCCGGGACAGGGTTGGGAGGGACACTGAAGCTTTCTTT

size: few
J: TRBJ1-5
D: -
V: TRBV9
CDR3: CASSSDRNQPQHF
DNA: TGTGCCAGCAGCTCGGACAGAAATCAGCCCCAGCATTTT

size: -
J: TRBJ2-3
D: TRBD2
V: TRBV7-9
CDR3: CASSLASGRALNTQYF
DNA: TGTGCCAGCAGCTTAGCTAGCGGGAGGGCCTTAAATACGCAGTATTTT

size: -
J: TRBJ2-6
D: -
V: TRBV5-1
CDR3: CASSLVGGSGANVLTF
DNA: TGCGCCAGCAGCTTGGTTGGAGGCTCTGGGGCCAACGTCCTGACTTTC

size: -
J: TRBJ2-3
D: TRBD2
V: TRBV6-5
CDR3: CASMRLAAGTDTQYF
DNA: TGTGCCAGCATGAGGCTAGCGGCGGGCACAGATACGCAGTATTTT

size: -
J: TRBJ1-5
D: -
V: TRBV6-5
CDR3: CASRSHTVISQPQHF
DNA: TGTGCCAGCAGAAGCCACACTGTGATTAGCCAGCCCCAGCATTTT

size: -
J: TRBJ2-7
D: -
V: TRBV28
CDR3: CASSLQGSGYEQYF
DNA: TGTGCCAGCAGTTTGCAGGGGTCAGGTTACGAGCAGTACTTC

size: -
J: TRBJ2-7
D: TRBD2
V: TRBV7-9
CDR3: CASSFSGSARVQYF
DNA: TGTGCCAGCAGCTTTAGCGGGAGCGCTAGAGTACAGTACTTC

size: -
J: TRBJ2-7
D: TRBD2
V: TRBV11-3
CDR3: CASSPSSSGPYEQYF
DNA: TGTGCCAGCAGCCCGTCGTCTAGCGGTCCCTACGAGCAGTACTTC

size: -
J: TRBJ1-1
D: -
V: TRBV4-1
CDR3: CASSPPEGRPDAAEAFF
DNA: TGCGCCAGCAGCCCCCCCGAAGGGAGGCCGGACGCCGCTGAAGCTTTCTTT

size: once
J: TRBJ1-6
D: TRBD1
V: TRBV5-1
CDR3: CASRLEQGSSPLHF
DNA: TGCGCCAGCAGATTGGAACAGGGGAGCTCACCCCTCCACTTT

size: -
J: TRBJ2-3
D: -
V: TRBV7-3
CDR3: CASSLAGLSTDTQYF
DNA: TGTGCCAGCAGCTTAGCGGGATTAAGCACAGATACGCAGTATTTT

size: -
J: TRBJ2-3
D: TRBD2
V: TRBV3-1/TRBV3-2
CDR3: CASSPIPGLASTDTQYF
DNA: TGTGCCAGCAGCCCCATCCCGGGACTAGCGAGTACAGATACGCAGTATTTT

size: once
J: TRBJ2-1
D: -
V: TRBV27
CDR3: CASSFKEGEQFF
DNA: TGTGCCAGCAGTTTCAAGGAGGGTGAGCAGTTCTTC

size: -
J: TRBJ2-1
D: -
V: TRBV29-1
CDR3: CSVEYLGVYNEQFF
DNA: TGCAGCGTTGAATACTTAGGGGTTTACAATGAGCAGTTCTTC

size: once
J: TRBJ1-1
D: -
V: TRBV4-1
CDR3: CASSQLGSRHTEAFF
DNA: TGCGCCAGCAGCCAATTGGGGAGCAGACACACTGAAGCTTTCTTT

size: -
J: TRBJ1-1
D: TRBD1
V: TRBV6-6
CDR3: CASSLTGAQNTEAFF
DNA: TGTGCCAGCAGCCTAACAGGGGCCCAGAACACTGAAGCTTTCTTT

size: -
J: TRBJ2-1
D: TRBD2
V: TRBV29-1
CDR3: CSVDGTSDYNEQFF
DNA: TGCAGCGTTGATGGGACTAGCGACTACAATGAGCAGTTCTTC

size: -
J: TRBJ1-4
D: TRBD1
V: TRBV7-9
CDR3: CASSSRQGGNEKLFF
DNA: TGTGCCAGCAGCTCCCGACAGGGGGGTAATGAAAAACTGTTTTTT

size: -
J: TRBJ2-6
D: TRBD1
V: TRBV9
CDR3: CASSGTGTGPNVLTF
DNA: TGTGCCAGCAGCGGAACCGGGACAGGGCCCAACGTCCTGACTTTC

size: -
J: TRBJ2-5
D: TRBD1
V: TRBV7-9
CDR3: CASSLDRGSWQETQYF
DNA: TGTGCCAGCAGCTTAGACAGGGGCAGTTGGCAAGAGACCCAGTACTTC

size: -
J: TRBJ1-5
D: TRBD1
V: TRBV7-2
CDR3: CASSLTGGRYQPQHF
DNA: TGTGCCAGCAGCCTGACAGGGGGCCGGTATCAGCCCCAGCATTTT

size: -
J: TRBJ2-3
D: -
V: TRBV6-5
CDR3: CASSLGRGTDTQYF
DNA: TGTGCCAGCAGTTTGGGCAGAGGCACAGATACGCAGTATTTT

size: -
J: TRBJ2-4
D: TRBD1
V: TRBV5-1
CDR3: CASSLRQGNAIQYF
DNA: TGCGCCAGCAGCTTGCGACAGGGTAATGCCATTCAGTACTTC

size: -
J: TRBJ1-1
D: TRBD1
V: TRBV6-5
CDR3: CASSYPGQGEAFF
DNA: TGTGCCAGCAGTTACCCCGGACAGGGTGAGGCTTTCTTT

size: -
J: TRBJ1-2
D: TRBD1
V: TRBV12-3/TRBV12-4
CDR3: CASSRTGGIGYTF
DNA: TGTGCCAGCAGTCGGACAGGGGGTATTGGCTACACCTTC

size: -
J: TRBJ2-3
D: TRBD2
V: TRBV5-4
CDR3: CASSPQAGSTDTQYF
DNA: TGTGCCAGCAGCCCCCAAGCGGGGAGCACAGATACGCAGTATTTT

size: -
J: TRBJ1-6
D: -
V: TRBV28
CDR3: CASKQGGVSPLHF
DNA: TGTGCCAGCAAGCAGGGAGGGGTTTCACCCCTCCACTTT

size: -
J: TRBJ2-7
D: -
V: TRBV5-4
CDR3: CASSLGGRGGVEQYF
DNA: TGTGCCAGCAGCTTGGGCGGGAGAGGGGGGGTCGAGCAGTACTTC

size: -
J: TRBJ2-2
D: -
V: TRBV19
CDR3: CASSGPRELFF
DNA: TGTGCCAGTAGTGGCCCCAGGGAGCTGTTTTTT

size: -
J: TRBJ1-2
D: TRBD1
V: TRBV28
CDR3: CASSPGTGFTYGYTF
DNA: TGTGCCAGCAGCCCCGGGACAGGGTTTACCTATGGCTACACCTTC

size: -
J: TRBJ1-4
D: -
V: TRBV29-1
CDR3: CSVESYGGDEKLFF
DNA: TGCAGCGTTGAATCGTATGGGGGCGACGAAAAACTGTTTTTT

size: -
J: TRBJ1-6
D: -
V: TRBV13
CDR3: CASSLGFSSYNSPLHF
DNA: TGTGCCAGCAGCTTAGGTTTTAGCTCCTATAATTCACCCCTCCACTTT

size: -
J: TRBJ2-7
D: TRBD1
V: TRBV27
CDR3: CASSLKDRGEQYF
DNA: TGTGCCAGCAGTTTAAAGGACAGGGGCGAGCAGTACTTC

size: -
J: TRBJ1-4
D: TRBD1
V: TRBV11-1
CDR3: CASSLGQGSEKLFF
DNA: TGTGCCAGCAGCTTAGGACAGGGGAGCGAAAAACTGTTTTTT

size: -
J: TRBJ2-7
D: TRBD1
V: TRBV28
CDR3: CASSSSTPSTGPHYEQYF
DNA: TGTGCCAGCAGTTCATCAACCCCCTCGACAGGGCCCCACTACGAGCAGTACTTC

size: few
J: TRBJ1-1
D: -
V: TRBV6-5
CDR3: CASSSGDGTEAFF
DNA: TGTGCCAGCAGTTCAGGGGACGGCACTGAAGCTTTCTTT

size: -
J: TRBJ2-7
D: -
V: TRBV3-1/TRBV3-2
CDR3: CASSQGHSPSYEQYF
DNA: TGTGCCAGCAGCCAAGGCCACTCTCCCTCCTACGAGCAGTACTTC

size: few
J: TRBJ2-6
D: -
V: TRBV19
CDR3: CASSKHRDTRLGANVLTF
DNA: TGTGCCAGTAGTAAACACCGGGACACCAGGCTGGGGGCCAACGTCCTGACTTTC

size: -
J: TRBJ1-3
D: -
V: TRBV18
CDR3: CASSPQSSGNTIYF
DNA: TGTGCCAGCTCACCACAGAGCTCTGGAAACACCATATATTTT

size: -
J: TRBJ2-3
D: TRBD2
V: TRBV10-3
CDR3: CAIKGREGLTDTQYF
DNA: TGTGCCATCAAAGGGCGGGAGGGACTCACAGATACGCAGTATTTT

size: -
J: TRBJ2-6
D: -
V: TRBV3-1/TRBV3-2
CDR3: CASSQVGGGGANVLTF
DNA: TGTGCCAGCAGCCAAGTGGGGGGAGGTGGGGCCAACGTCCTGACTTTC

size: -
J: TRBJ1-3
D: -
V: TRBV27
CDR3: CASSLFAGFSGNTIYF
DNA: TGTGCCAGCAGTTTATTTGCGGGTTTTTCTGGAAACACCATATATTTT

size: -
J: TRBJ2-5
D: TRBD1
V: TRBV7-3
CDR3: CASSRQGQETQYF
DNA: TGTGCCAGCAGCAGACAGGGTCAAGAGACCCAGTACTTC

size: -
J: TRBJ1-6
D: -
V: TRBV6-5
CDR3: CASSRQVINSPLHF
DNA: TGTGCCAGCAGCCGACAGGTGATAAATTCACCCCTCCACTTT

size: -
J: TRBJ1-4
D: -
V: TRBV4-1
CDR3: CASSQAPGYEKLFF
DNA: TGCGCCAGCAGCCAAGCTCCAGGATATGAAAAACTGTTTTTT

size: -
J: TRBJ1-2
D: -
V: TRBV5-6
CDR3: CASSFSGGNYGYTF
DNA: TGTGCCAGCAGCTTTTCGGGGGGGAACTATGGCTACACCTTC

size: -
J: TRBJ2-5
D: -
V: TRBV7-6
CDR3: CASSLGAGAQETQYF
DNA: TGTGCCAGCAGCTTAGGGGCGGGCGCCCAAGAGACCCAGTACTTC

size: -
J: TRBJ1-5
D: -
V: TRBV7-8
CDR3: CASSPRTDNQPQHF
DNA: TGTGCCAGCAGCCCAAGGACTGACAATCAGCCCCAGCATTTT